The 32 T cell receptor beta chains below were found in one sample sequenced in a study of blood T cell repertoires in COVID-19. Some clones are missing from TCRdb's copy, which holds only in-frame ones; the method was immunoSEQ multiplex PCR. The sample lists around 100,000 clones, about 83% occurring once. Sequencing used peripheral blood. The receptors shown here come from a human donor in a cohort sampled during active COVID-19.

This chain uses TRBV27 with TRBJ1-4; tentative D call: TRBD1 (6 bases). The CDR3 extends over 15 amino acids. The V gene's germline CDR1 is MNHEY and CDR2 SMNVEV (reference sequence). Between the trimmed V and J ends, which lost 9 bases and 2 bases, there was a span of 16 bases. For the CDR3, the DNA is TGTGCCAGTCAAATACAGGGTGCGACTAATGAAAAACTGTTTTTT. It is translated as CASQIQGATNEKLFF.

The chain carries TRBV7-9 and TRBJ2-5; 8 bases align to TRBD2. The CDR3 has 14 amino acids. The V gene end was trimmed by 3 bases and the J gene end by 3 bases; junction bases not matched to a gene: 3. CDR1 is SEHNR and CDR2 is FQNEAQ in the germline V gene (reference sequence). The CDR3 DNA reads TGTGCCAGCAGCTTCGTAGCGGGAAAAGAGACCCAGTACTTC. Translation: CASSFVAGKETQYF. The whole variable domain, remainder taken from reference TRBV7-9 and TRBJ2-5, is DTGVSQNPRHKITKRGQNVTFRCDPISEHNRLYWYRQTLGQGPEFLTYFQNEAQLEKSRLLSDRFSAERPKGSFSTLEIQRTEQGDSAMYLCASSFVAGKETQYFGPGTRLLVL.

The rearrangement links TRBV6-5 to TRBJ1-1; TRBD1 is a possible D gene (5 bases). The CDR3 spans 16 residues. CDR1 is MNHEY, CDR2 SVGAGI, per germline. With 0 bases removed from V and 5 bases from J, the gap between germline ends came to 16 bases. The CDR3, as DNA: TGTGCCAGCAGTTACTCGAGTTGGGGGGGAACAACTGAAGCTTTCTTT. It translates to CASSYSSWGGTTEAFF.

The chain links TRBV18 to TRBJ2-5; 7 bases fit TRBD1. Germline CDR1 and CDR2: KGHSH and LQKENI. Losses at the gene ends were 5 bases for V and 3 bases for J; bases not matched to a gene: 3. The CDR3 is 13 amino acids. The CDR3 reads CASSNGQEETQYF. Here the CDR3 DNA reads TGTGCCAGCTCAAATGGACAGGAAGAGACCCAGTACTTC. Full variable domain (missing parts from reference TRBV18 and TRBJ2-5): NAGVMQNPRHLVRRRGQEARLRCSPMKGHSHVYWYRQLPEEGLKFMVYLQKENIIDESGMPKERFSAEFPKEGPSILRIQQVVRGDSAAYFCASSNGQEETQYFGPGTRLLVL.

The chain couples TRBV27 to TRBJ1-2; a weak D match, TRBD1 (5 bases). This CDR3 region has 14 residues. Looked up from germline, CDR1 is MNHEY and CDR2 is SMNVEV (reference sequence). V was shortened by 5 bases and J by 0 bases, with 10 bases between the two germline ends. CDR3 in amino acids: CASSPGGANYGYTF. CDR3 sequence (DNA): TGTGCCAGCAGTCCGGGGGGAGCTAACTATGGCTACACCTTC.

The genes are TRBV11-2 and TRBJ2-1; 8 nucleotides align to TRBD2. The CDR3 runs to 17 residues. Germline V gene lookup returns CDR1 SGHAT and CDR2 FQNNGV. V lost 0 bases to trimming and J lost 5 bases; unmatched junction nucleotides: 9. This chain's CDR3 is CASSLDGPGGVNNEQFF. CDR3 in DNA: TGTGCCAGCAGCTTAGACGGTCCGGGGGGGGTCAACAATGAGCAGTTCTTC.

The V call is TRBV4-1, the J call TRBJ2-7; D may be TRBD2 (6 bases). Trimming took off 0 bases at V and 0 bases at J, with 12 bases between the two ends. The germline V gene has CDR1 MGHRA and CDR2 YSYEKL. The CDR3 runs 16 residues. The CDR3 protein is CASSQEGGLLSYEQYF. Written as DNA, the CDR3 is TGCGCCAGCAGCCAAGAGGGGGGACTCCTCTCCTACGAGCAGTACTTC.

V usage is TRBV6-5 and J usage is TRBJ2-7; the D is unclear. The V end lost 0 bases, the J end lost 3 bases, and 6 bases lay between the germline ends. The CDR3 covers 13 residues. CDR1 and CDR2 from the germline V gene are MNHEY and SVGAGI. CDR3 sequence: CASSYSDSYEQYF. In DNA, the CDR3 is TGTGCCAGCAGTTACTCCGATAGCTACGAGCAGTACTTC.

The chain uses TRBV4-2 and TRBJ2-7, with 11 bases matching TRBD2. The V and J ends lost 4 bases and 5 bases, in that order; junction bases with no gene match: 10. Per the germline V gene, CDR1 is LGHNA and CDR2 is YNFKEQ. The CDR3 consists of 16 residues. Written as DNA, the CDR3 is TGTGCCAGCAGCCCTGGTCATAGCGGGGGGGCCGACGAGCAGTACTTC. Translation gives CASSPGHSGGADEQYF.

The genes are TRBV7-8 and TRBJ1-5; no firm D call. Germline V gene data show CDR1 as SGHVS and CDR2 as FQNEAQ. CDR3 size: 16 residues. The V and J ends lost 1 base and 4 bases respectively, with 14 bases between them. This CDR3 reads CASSLESARGNQPQHF. The CDR3 DNA sequence: TGTGCCAGCAGCTTAGAGTCAGCAAGAGGGAATCAGCCCCAGCATTTT.

About this clone itself: The junction and the germline gene differ at one end; a read error may be behind it. The gene calls are TRBV7-7 and TRBJ2-7, with TRBD1 identical over 11 bases. Germline V gene lookup returns CDR1 SSHAT and CDR2 FNYEAQ (reference sequence). The CDR3 length is 14 residues. CDR3 amino acids: CASSEGTGGYEQYF. In DNA, the CDR3 is TGTGCTAGCAGCGAAGGGACAGGGGGGTACGAGCAGTACTTC.

The chain has TRBV6-6 and TRBJ1-4, with 7 bases fitting TRBD1. The germline CDR1 and CDR2 sequences are MNHNY and SVGAGI (reference sequence). This CDR3 has 15 amino acids. Germline trimming cut 2 bases from V and 8 bases from J; bases unmatched to any gene: 8. DNA for the CDR3: TGTGCCAGCAGTTACGCGACAGGGACTTACGAAAAACTGTTTTTT. Protein sequence: CASSYATGTYEKLFF.

The CDR3 is CASSLSYLGDLPYNEQFF. DNA of the CDR3: TGTGCCAGCAGTTTATCGTATTTGGGGGACTTGCCCTACAATGAGCAGTTCTTC. The chain is built from TRBV27 and TRBJ2-1; tentative D call: TRBD2 (6 bases). Germline loops: CDR1 MNHEY, CDR2 SMNVEV (reference sequence). Between the trimmed V and J ends, which lost 0 bases and 2 bases, there was a span of 17 bases. This CDR3 has 18 amino acids.

The chain joins TRBV5-6 to TRBJ2-1; the match to TRBD1 covers 10 bases. The CDR3 has 14 amino acids. Germline trimming cut 3 bases from V and 9 bases from J; bases unmatched to any gene: 6. Germline V gene lookup returns CDR1 SGHDT and CDR2 YYEEEE. CDR3 sequence: CASSSAGQGVEQFF. The CDR3 DNA sequence: TGTGCCAGCAGCTCAGCCGGACAGGGGGTTGAGCAGTTCTTC. The variable domain in full, completed from reference TRBV5-6 and TRBJ2-1, reads DAGVTQSPTHLIKTRGQQVTLRCSPKSGHDTVSWYQQALGQGPQFIFQYYEEEERQRGNFPDRFSGHQFPNYSSELNVNALLLGDSALYLCASSSAGQGVEQFFGPGTRLTVL.

The chain links TRBV6-5 to TRBJ2-3; maybe TRBD2 (5 bases). V dropped 2 bases and J dropped 2 bases, with 8 bases sitting between them. The germline gives CDR1 MNHEY, CDR2 SVGAGI. This CDR3 contains 14 residues. DNA of the CDR3: TGTGCCAGCAGTTACGGGAGTAACACAGATACGCAGTATTTT. The encoded protein is CASSYGSNTDTQYF.

This clone was counted once. The chain combines TRBV7-9 with TRBJ2-7, with a tentative D call TRBD1 (6 bases). Between the trimmed V and J ends, which lost 3 bases and 2 bases, there was a span of 14 bases. The CDR3 runs to 15 residues. The germline CDR1 and CDR2 sequences are SEHNR and FQNEAQ (reference sequence). CDR3 loop: CASSLGAPPTYEQYF. In DNA, the CDR3 is TGTGCCAGCAGCTTGGGGGCTCCCCCAACCTACGAGCAGTACTTC.

This clone has just a few counts. The chain combines TRBV5-6 with TRBJ1-1; D possibly corresponds to TRBD1 (5 bases). The CDR3 covers 13 residues. V was pared by 3 bases and J by 2 bases, with 8 bases between. CDR1 and CDR2 (germline): SGHDT, YYEEEE. This CDR3 reads CASSWGYNTEAFF. CDR3 bases: TGTGCCAGCAGCTGGGGCTATAACACTGAAGCTTTCTTT. Full variable domain (outside the CDR3, taken from reference TRBV5-6 and TRBJ1-1): DAGVTQSPTHLIKTRGQQVTLRCSPKSGHDTVSWYQQALGQGPQFIFQYYEEEERQRGNFPDRFSGHQFPNYSSELNVNALLLGDSALYLCASSWGYNTEAFFGQGTRLTVV.

This clone appeared a few times. The rearrangement links TRBV3-1 (or the pseudogene TRBV3-2) to TRBJ2-7, with D possibly TRBD1 on 6 matching bases. From germline, CDR1 is LGHDT and CDR2 YNNKEL (reference sequence). The CDR3 is 14 residues long. V was clipped by 1 base and J by 3 bases, with 10 bases between them. DNA for the CDR3: TGTGCCAGCAGCCAAGTGACAGGTATCTACGAGCAGTACTTC. Translated: CASSQVTGIYEQYF.

There are a few counts of this clone. This chain uses TRBV4-1 with TRBJ1-5, with D unclear. CDR1 and CDR2 (germline): MGHRA, YSYEKL. The CDR3 spans 13 residues. The V gene lost 3 bases and the J gene lost 0 bases, with 3 bases spanning the gap. The CDR3 DNA reads TGCGCCAGCAGCCATATTAGCAATCAGCCCCAGCATTTT. Amino acids: CASSHISNQPQHF.

J is TRBJ1-1 and V is TRBV7-9, with 11 bases aligning to TRBD1. Germline V gives CDR1 SEHNR, CDR2 FQNEAQ (reference sequence). J lost 3 bases, V lost 3 bases, and 6 bases had no gene match. This CDR3 contains 16 residues. The CDR3 sequence is CASSFGQGAPDTEAFF. The CDR3, as DNA: TGTGCCAGCAGCTTCGGACAGGGGGCGCCTGACACTGAAGCTTTCTTT.

Only a few counts were recorded for this clone. The rearrangement links TRBV15 to TRBJ1-2; the match to TRBD1 covers 12 bases. This CDR3 spans 18 amino acids. The V gene end was trimmed by 1 base and the J gene end by 7 bases; junction bases not matched to a gene: 13. CDR1 LNHNV and CDR2 YYDKDF come from the germline V gene (reference sequence). CDR3 loop: CATSRGSGTGGANGGYTF. CDR3 in DNA: TGTGCCACCAGCAGAGGTTCCGGGACAGGGGGCGCGAATGGTGGCTACACCTTC.

The V call is TRBV5-1, the J call TRBJ1-1, with 8 bases aligning to TRBD1. Trimming took 0 bases from V and 3 from J; bases not matched to a gene: 4. Germline V gene sequence: CDR1 SGHRS, CDR2 YFSETQ. This CDR3 is 15 amino acids long. CDR3 DNA sequence: TGCGCCAGCAGCTTGGGGCAGGGGGCATACACTGAAGCTTTCTTT. Amino acids: CASSLGQGAYTEAFF. Together with reference TRBV5-1 and TRBJ1-1, the CDR3 gives the full variable domain: KAGVTQTPRYLIKTRGQQVTLSCSPISGHRSVSWYQQTPGQGLQFLFEYFSETQRNKGNFPGRFSGRQFSNSRSEMNVSTLELGDSALYLCASSLGQGAYTEAFFGQGTRLTVV.

The chain links TRBV6-5 to TRBJ1-1, with D possibly TRBD1 on 6 matching bases. The CDR3 contains 13 residues. V lost 5 bases and J 7 bases, leaving 14 bases between the germline ends. Germline lookup yields CDR1 MNHEY and CDR2 SVGAGI. The CDR3 region is CASSPGQGLEAFF. The CDR3 region has the DNA TGTGCCAGCAGTCCCGGGCAGGGGCTTGAAGCTTTCTTT.

The CDR3 is CARSRGIGYGYTF. For the CDR3, the DNA is TGTGCCAGAAGCCGGGGAATTGGCTATGGCTACACCTTC. The chain recombines TRBV5-3 with TRBJ1-2; no clear D gene. TRBV5-3 is given ORF status, its function remaining uncertain. The CDR3 length is 13 residues. Trimming removed 4 bases from V and 4 bases from J, with 11 bases in between.

The genes are TRBV4-1 and TRBJ2-1; 7 nucleotides match TRBD2. The CDR3 runs to 14 residues. Germline V gives CDR1 MGHRA, CDR2 YSYEKL. V was clipped by 1 base and J by 9 bases; unmatched bases: 6. The CDR3 loop is CASSQGDYVAEQFF. Here the CDR3 DNA reads TGCGCCAGCAGCCAAGGGGACTACGTCGCTGAGCAGTTCTTC.

V is TRBV10-3 and J is TRBJ2-3, with 7 bases fitting TRBD2. There are 14 residues in the CDR3. Germline V gene sequence: CDR1 ENHRY, CDR2 SYGVKD. V lost 4 bases, J lost 2 bases, and 3 bases stayed unmatched. The CDR3 bases are TGTGCCATCAGTGTAGCGGGTAACACAGATACGCAGTATTTT. It is translated as CAISVAGNTDTQYF.

The chain couples TRBV7-9 to TRBJ2-7; D is ambiguous. With 5 bases removed from V and 6 bases from J, the gap between germline ends came to 11 bases. This CDR3 spans 12 amino acids. Germline CDR1 and CDR2: SEHNR and FQNEAQ (reference sequence). The CDR3 region has the DNA TGTGCCAGCAGCAAAGGGCCCCTCGAGCAGTACTTC. Translating gives CASSKGPLEQYF.

This clone appeared a few times. The chain couples TRBV7-9 to TRBJ1-5; 7 bases fit TRBD1. This CDR3 region has 14 residues. Germline trimming cut 3 bases from V and 1 base from J; bases unmatched to any gene: 0. From germline, CDR1 is SEHNR and CDR2 FQNEAQ (reference sequence). The CDR3 loop is CASSLDRSNQPQHF. In DNA form, the CDR3 reads TGTGCCAGCAGCTTGGACAGGAGCAATCAGCCCCAGCATTTT.

The CDR3 DNA reads as TGTGCCAGCCGACAGCTTTCTGGGAATGAGCAGTTCTTC. This codes for CASRQLSGNEQFF. The chain employs TRBV6-5 and TRBJ2-1; a possible D gene is TRBD1 (5 bases). CDR1 is MNHEY, CDR2 SVGAGI, per germline. The CDR3 loop spans 13 amino acids. V lost 8 bases and J lost 7, with 15 bases in between.

The rearrangement uses TRBV6-2 or TRBV6-3 and TRBJ2-7; 8 nucleotides line up with TRBD1. The V gene's germline CDR1 is MNHEY and CDR2 SVGEGT. After removal of 2 bases from V and 5 bases from J, the junction contained 17 bases not matched to a gene. The CDR3 totals 18 residues. CDR3 sequence: CASSYLHQRGQEGHEQYF. The DNA of the CDR3 is TGTGCCAGCAGTTACCTCCACCAACGGGGACAGGAGGGCCACGAGCAGTACTTC.

The chain combines TRBV19 with TRBJ1-2; weak D call: TRBD1 (6 bases). The CDR3 extends over 14 amino acids. V was shortened by 6 bases and J by 2 bases, with 13 bases between the two germline ends. CDR1 is LNHDA and CDR2 is SQIVND in the germline V gene (reference sequence). CDR3 sequence reads: CASSKDRSNYGYTF. CDR3 nucleotide sequence: TGTGCCAGTAGCAAGGACAGATCCAACTATGGCTACACCTTC.

The chain couples TRBV5-1 to TRBJ2-3; a weak D match, TRBD2 (6 bases). Trimming removed 0 bases from V and 5 bases from J, with 19 bases in between. Germline V CDR1 and CDR2: SGHRS, YFSETQ. The CDR3 sequence is 17 residues long. CDR3 in DNA: TGCGCCAGCAGCTTGGTAGGAGGGACCCTTGGAGGAGATACGCAGTATTTT. Translating gives CASSLVGGTLGGDTQYF.